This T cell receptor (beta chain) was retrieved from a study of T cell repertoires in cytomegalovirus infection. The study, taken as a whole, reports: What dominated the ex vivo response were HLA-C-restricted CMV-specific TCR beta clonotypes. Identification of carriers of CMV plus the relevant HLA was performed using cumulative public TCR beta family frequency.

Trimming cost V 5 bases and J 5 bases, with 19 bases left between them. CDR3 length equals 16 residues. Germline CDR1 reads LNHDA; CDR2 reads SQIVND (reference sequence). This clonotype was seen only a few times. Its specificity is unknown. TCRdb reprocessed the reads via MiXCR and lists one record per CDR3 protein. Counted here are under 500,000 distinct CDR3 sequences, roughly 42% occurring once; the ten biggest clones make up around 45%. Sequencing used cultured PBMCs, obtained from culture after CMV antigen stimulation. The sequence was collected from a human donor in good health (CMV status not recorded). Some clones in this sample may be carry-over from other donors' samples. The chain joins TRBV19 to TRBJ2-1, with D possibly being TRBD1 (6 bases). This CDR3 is CASSARPWTVNNEQFF. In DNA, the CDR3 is TGTGCCAGTAGTGCTCGACCGTGGACAGTAAACAATGAGCAGTTCTTC.